What follows describes a single TCR beta chain. The data are from a study of blood T cell repertoires in COVID-19. In the study overall: Collection of acute and convalescent COVID-19 samples took place in the United States, Italy and Spain.

The method was immunoSEQ multiplex PCR; TCRdb's version includes in-frame clones alone and lacks a portion of them. This sample has under 15,000 clones, with approximately 74% found just once. The V and J ends lost 2 bases and 3 bases, in that order; junction bases with no gene match: 7. There are 16 residues in the CDR3. Germline V lookup: CDR1 MNHNY, CDR2 SVGAGI (reference sequence). The Seattle patients, enrolled during active infection, were followed longitudinally. The sequenced sample consisted of peripheral blood. This TCR came from a man in his fifties or sixties with COVID-19, enrolled during active disease. The V gene is TRBV6-6, the J gene TRBJ2-1; 7 bases line up with TRBD1. The CDR3 DNA reads as TGTGCCAGCAGTTACCACGACAGGGAATACTACAATGAGCAGTTCTTC. Residues: CASSYHDREYYNEQFF.